Following are 32 T cell receptor beta chains from one sample sequenced in a study of shared clonotypes between healthy human individuals. Libraries were prepared by immunoSEQ multiplex PCR; TCRdb keeps only in-frame clonotypes and omits some of them. The sample records over a million clones, approximately 72% being singletons. Sequenced material: memory CD4+ T cells sorted from blood. The subset was: CD45RA-negative fraction. The origin of the receptors is a man between 18 and 35 years old in good health.

V gene TRBV6-5 combines with J gene TRBJ2-1; D might be TRBD2 (5 bases). Germline V gives CDR1 MNHEY, CDR2 SVGAGI. Trimming pared 6 bases from V and 10 bases from J, leaving 16 bases between. CDR3 length equals 13 residues. CDR3 amino acids: CASSNSLAREQFF. The CDR3 DNA is TGTGCCAGCAGCAATTCTTTAGCGAGGGAGCAGTTCTTC.

This sequence joins TRBV5-4 and TRBJ2-7; 9 bases match TRBD1. The CDR3 runs 14 residues. The germline V gene encodes CDR1 SGHNT and CDR2 YYREEE (reference sequence). With V trimmed by 1 base and J by 12 bases, 11 bases remained unmatched. This chain's CDR3 is CASSLSNSGTGLYF. CDR3 coding DNA: TGTGCCAGCAGCTTGAGCAATTCGGGGACAGGGCTGTACTTC. Filled out from reference TRBV5-4 and TRBJ2-7, the complete variable domain reads ETGVTQSPTHLIKTRGQQVTLRCSSQSGHNTVSWYQQALGQGPQFIFQYYREEENGRGNFPPRFSGLQFPNYSSELNVNALELDDSALYLCASSLSNSGTGLYFGPGTRLTVT.

The rearrangement links TRBV19 to TRBJ2-3; D uncertain. The CDR3 runs 14 residues. The V end was cut by 1 base, the J end by 4 bases, with 9 bases between. CDR1 is LNHDA, CDR2 SQIVND, per germline (reference sequence). The CDR3 reads CASSIAPGADTQYF. CDR3 nucleotide sequence: TGTGCCAGTAGTATAGCCCCTGGGGCAGATACGCAGTATTTT.

This clone was seen more than once but under ten times. The chain carries TRBV6-5 and TRBJ2-4, with D maybe TRBD1 (6 bases). CDR3 length: 13 amino acids. Germline CDR1 is MNHEY and CDR2 is SVGAGI. V gave up 5 bases and J gave up 7 bases, with 12 bases separating them. The CDR3 DNA sequence: TGTGCCAGCAGTGCCGCTAGGGGGAACATTCAGTACTTC. It specifies CASSAARGNIQYF.

This clone was found once. This chain joins TRBV19 and TRBJ1-1, with 7 bases that match TRBD1. Looked up from germline, CDR1 is LNHDA and CDR2 is SQIVND (reference sequence). With 6 bases clipped from V and 3 bases from J, the junction kept 4 bases outside the gene matches. The CDR3 is made up of 13 amino acids. Here the CDR3 DNA reads TGTGCCAGTAGGGCCAGGGGGGACACTGAAGCTTTCTTT. It is translated as CASRARGDTEAFF. Full variable domain (rest looked up from reference TRBV19 and TRBJ1-1): DGGITQSPKYLFRKEGQNVTLSCEQNLNHDAMYWYRQDPGQGLRLIYYSQIVNDFQKGDIAEGYSVSREKKESFPLTVTSAQKNPTAFYLCASRARGDTEAFFGQGTRLTVV.

The V and J genes are TRBV29-1 and TRBJ2-7, with D possibly being TRBD2 (5 bases). The germline V gene encodes CDR1 SQVTM and CDR2 ANQGSEA. The CDR3 runs 14 residues. Trimming took 5 bases from V and 0 from J, leaving 14 bases between them. The chain's CDR3 is CSVLGGVSSYEQYF. As DNA, the CDR3 is TGCAGCGTTTTAGGAGGAGTTAGCTCCTACGAGCAGTACTTC.

V is TRBV29-1 and J is TRBJ1-1; TRBD1 is a possible D gene (6 bases). The CDR3 extends over 14 amino acids. Looked up from germline, CDR1 is SQVTM and CDR2 is ANQGSEA. V lost 3 bases and J 1 base, leaving 12 bases between the germline ends. The CDR3 sequence is CSVDTQGSNTEAFF. CDR3 coding DNA: TGCAGCGTTGACACACAGGGATCGAACACTGAAGCTTTCTTT.

The chain recombines TRBV30 with TRBJ1-2, with D perhaps matching TRBD1 (6 bases). The CDR3 runs 16 residues. Germline CDR1 and CDR2: GTSNPN and SVGIG (reference sequence). Trimming removed 4 bases from V and 5 bases from J, with 23 bases in between. CDR3 DNA sequence: TGTGCCTGGACCCAACAACTGGACAGTCGACGGTATGGCTACACCTTC. It translates to CAWTQQLDSRRYGYTF. The variable domain in full, completed from reference TRBV30 and TRBJ1-2, reads SQTIHQWPATLVQPVGSPLSLECTVEGTSNPNLYWYRQAAGRGLQLLFYSVGIGQISSEVPQNLSASRPQDRQFILSSKKLLLSDSGFYLCAWTQQLDSRRYGYTFGSGTRLTVV.

The chain is built from TRBV5-1 and TRBJ2-7, with a possible D match to TRBD2 (6 bases). Germline lookup yields CDR1 SGHRS and CDR2 YFSETQ. V lost 3 bases and J lost 2, with 9 bases in between. This CDR3 region has 13 residues. This CDR3 reads CASSWDFTYEQYF. In DNA, the CDR3 is TGCGCCAGCAGCTGGGACTTTACCTACGAGCAGTACTTC.

This clone was seen once. This chain joins TRBV6-1 and TRBJ2-1; no reliable D call. The CDR3 is 13 amino acids. Trimming cost V 3 bases and J 8 bases, with 11 bases left between them. The germline V gene has CDR1 MNHNS and CDR2 SASEGT. The CDR3 nucleotides are TGTGCCAGCAGTGATGGGTGGTTCGATGAGCAGTTCTTC. Translating it yields CASSDGWFDEQFF.

This clone was recorded only once. The V gene is TRBV19, the J gene TRBJ2-7; TRBD1 agrees at 7 bases. Trimming removed 4 bases from V and 5 bases from J; junction bases left unmatched: 11. This CDR3 has 15 residues. CDR1 LNHDA and CDR2 SQIVND come from the germline V gene (reference sequence). The CDR3 protein is CASSTRTGLIHEQYF. In DNA, the CDR3 is TGTGCCAGTAGTACTAGGACAGGACTCATCCACGAGCAGTACTTC. Filled out from reference TRBV19 and TRBJ2-7, the complete variable domain reads DGGITQSPKYLFRKEGQNVTLSCEQNLNHDAMYWYRQDPGQGLRLIYYSQIVNDFQKGDIAEGYSVSREKKESFPLTVTSAQKNPTAFYLCASSTRTGLIHEQYFGPGTRLTVT.

The V gene is TRBV7-3, the J gene TRBJ2-7; 8 nucleotides match TRBD2. CDR1 and CDR2 (germline): SGHTA, FQGTGA. V gave up 2 bases and J gave up 7 bases; unmatched junction bases: 7. The CDR3 loop spans 14 amino acids. CDR3 residues: CASSLAWSSGEQYF. The CDR3 DNA is TGTGCCAGCAGCTTAGCTTGGTCTAGCGGGGAGCAGTACTTC.

This chain links TRBV6-1 with TRBJ1-1; D gene unclear. Germline V gene lookup returns CDR1 MNHNS and CDR2 SASEGT. This CDR3 comprises 16 residues. V was clipped by 3 bases and J by 2 bases, with 16 bases between them. DNA for the CDR3: TGTGCCAGCAGTGATAAACCCCGGACGGGAAACACTGAAGCTTTCTTT. It encodes CASSDKPRTGNTEAFF.

The chain joins TRBV2 to TRBJ2-7; D assignment may be TRBD1 or TRBD2 (5 bases each). This CDR3 is built from 14 residues. V lost 9 bases, J lost 2 bases, and 17 bases lay in between. CDR1 and CDR2 from the germline V gene are SNHLY and FYNNEI. DNA for the CDR3: TGTGCCAGTAATATCGGGGCCCTAACCTACGAGCAGTACTTC. The encoded protein is CASNIGALTYEQYF.

The chain uses TRBV4-3 and TRBJ2-3, with D unresolved. V lost 0 bases, J lost 2 bases, and 9 bases lay in between. Per the germline V gene, CDR1 is LGHNA and CDR2 is YSLEER. The CDR3 has 15 residues. The CDR3 sequence: CASSQDWAYTDTQYF. In nucleotides, the CDR3 is TGCGCCAGCAGCCAAGATTGGGCCTACACAGATACGCAGTATTTT.

As DNA, the CDR3 is TGCAGTGCTAGTTGGGAAGAGACCCAGTACTTC. Protein: CSASWEETQYF. This chain links TRBV20-1 with TRBJ2-5; no clear D gene. With 3 bases removed from V and 3 bases from J, the gap between germline ends came to 5 bases. CDR3 length: 11 amino acids. Germline values: CDR1 DFQATT, CDR2 SNEGSKA (reference sequence).

This clone was observed a handful of times. The rearrangement joins TRBV2 to TRBJ1-1; a weak D match, TRBD1 (5 bases). Per the germline V gene, CDR1 is SNHLY and CDR2 is FYNNEI. Trimming took off 4 bases at V and 8 bases at J, with 14 bases between the two ends. The CDR3 spans 13 residues. The CDR3 reads CASSALRQREAFF. The DNA of the CDR3 is TGTGCCAGCAGTGCCCTTAGACAGCGCGAAGCTTTCTTT.

This rearrangement joins TRBV5-1 to TRBJ2-2, with 9 nucleotides matching TRBD2. The germline V gene has CDR1 SGHRS and CDR2 YFSETQ. The junction had 5 bases not matched to a gene; V was cut back by 4 bases and J by 4 bases. The CDR3 runs to 15 residues. The CDR3 sequence: CASSRGGGATGELFF. CDR3 sequence (DNA): TGCGCCAGCAGCCGTGGCGGGGGGGCCACCGGGGAGCTGTTTTTT.

V gene TRBV6-5 combines with J gene TRBJ1-3, with D perhaps TRBD1 (6 bases). The V gene lost 6 bases and the J gene lost 0 bases, with 9 bases spanning the gap. CDR1 MNHEY and CDR2 SVGAGI come from the germline V gene. CDR3 length: 14 residues. The CDR3 region is CASRLDSSGNTIYF. CDR3 DNA: TGTGCCAGCAGGTTGGACAGCTCTGGAAACACCATATATTTT.

About this clone itself: Distinct nucleotide sequences in the sample also encode this CDR3. The rearrangement joins TRBV7-9 to TRBJ2-7; no firm D call. The ends were cut back, 1 base at V and 2 bases at J, with 6 bases in the middle. The CDR3 consists of 13 residues. Germline V CDR1 and CDR2: SEHNR, FQNEAQ (reference sequence). The CDR3 loop reads CASSLVYPYEQYF. CDR3 bases: TGTGCCAGCAGCTTAGTATATCCCTACGAGCAGTACTTC.

With regard to this clone: One end of the junction does not line up with germline, which may come from a read error. The chain uses TRBV10-3 and TRBJ2-2; D not certain. The CDR3 is 13 residues long. In germline, CDR1 is ENHRY, CDR2 SYGVKD. Here the CDR3 reads CAINPMNTGELFF. The CDR3 DNA reads TGTGCTATCAACCCCATGAACACCGGGGAGCTGTTTTTT.

The chain employs TRBV7-2 and TRBJ1-1; D unresolved. V was trimmed by 5 bases and J by 0 bases, leaving 7 bases between them. The CDR3 consists of 13 residues. Germline assignment: CDR1 SGHTA and CDR2 FQGNSA. The CDR3 sequence is CASSRIMNTEAFF. In DNA, the CDR3 is TGTGCCAGCAGCAGGATCATGAACACTGAAGCTTTCTTT.

The rearrangement joins TRBV7-2 to TRBJ1-2; TRBD1 agrees at 7 bases. Per germline, CDR1 SGHTA and CDR2 FQGNSA. The CDR3 runs to 15 residues. Losses at the gene ends were 5 bases for V and 2 bases for J; bases not matched to a gene: 8. The CDR3 region is CASSTRTGENYGYTF. The DNA of the CDR3 is TGTGCCAGCAGCACAAGGACAGGCGAAAACTATGGCTACACCTTC.

The chain uses TRBV30 and TRBJ1-1; TRBD1 matches 7 bases. The CDR3 extends over 15 amino acids. Trimming removed 0 bases from V and 5 bases from J; junction bases left unmatched: 9. In germline, CDR1 is GTSNPN, CDR2 SVGIG (reference sequence). As DNA, the CDR3 is TGTGCCTGGAGTGTCGGCAGGGGGGGCCGAACTGAAGCTTTCTTT. It specifies CAWSVGRGGRTEAFF.

The chain links TRBV5-1 to TRBJ2-3; 9 bases fit TRBD2. This CDR3 comprises 16 residues. Germline V gene lookup returns CDR1 SGHRS and CDR2 YFSETQ. Trimming at V came to 3 bases and at J to 4 bases, leaving 9 bases not matched to a gene. The CDR3 sequence is CASSSGLAQEADTQYF. The CDR3 region has the DNA TGCGCCAGCAGCTCGGGACTAGCCCAAGAGGCAGATACGCAGTATTTT.

The CDR3 bases are TGTGCCAGCAGTTTACCCCAGACAGCGGGAGGAAGCTACACCTTC. As protein: CASSLPQTAGGSYTF. This chain joins TRBV27 and TRBJ1-2; the D gene is possibly TRBD1 (5 bases). V was trimmed by 2 bases and J by 9 bases, leaving 19 bases between them. Germline V gene lookup returns CDR1 MNHEY and CDR2 SMNVEV (reference sequence). This CDR3 has 15 residues.

The chain joins TRBV30 to TRBJ2-2; no definite D call. The length of the CDR3 is 14 residues. In germline, CDR1 is GTSNPN, CDR2 SVGIG (reference sequence). V lost 5 bases to trimming and J lost 0 bases, with 10 bases between them. The CDR3 here is CAWGIVANTGELFF. The DNA for the CDR3 is TGTGCCTGGGGGATTGTCGCGAACACCGGGGAGCTGTTTTTT. The full variable domain, rest sourced from reference TRBV30 and TRBJ2-2, is SQTIHQWPATLVQPVGSPLSLECTVEGTSNPNLYWYRQAAGRGLQLLFYSVGIGQISSEVPQNLSASRPQDRQFILSSKKLLLSDSGFYLCAWGIVANTGELFFGEGSRLTVL.

This clone occurred once. The chain uses TRBV18 and TRBJ2-2; no definite D call. V dropped 6 bases and J dropped 7 bases, with 15 bases sitting between them. Germline assignment: CDR1 KGHSH and CDR2 LQKENI. This CDR3 has 14 amino acids. The CDR3 nucleotides read TGTGCCAGCTCTTCCCAATCGTCGAACGGGGAGCTGTTTTTT. Translation: CASSSQSSNGELFF.

V and J are TRBV5-6 and TRBJ1-2; no clear D. This CDR3 contains 14 residues. The germline gives CDR1 SGHDT, CDR2 YYEEEE. Deletions cut 4 bases from V and 3 bases from J, with 13 bases between. The DNA of the CDR3 is TGTGCCAGCAGCGTGGGAGGGAGGGACTATGGCTACACCTTC. Amino acid sequence: CASSVGGRDYGYTF.

This clone was counted only a few times. V gene TRBV5-6 combines with J gene TRBJ1-1; D unresolved. V was clipped by 0 bases and J by 4 bases, with 10 bases between them. Germline V lookup: CDR1 SGHDT, CDR2 YYEEEE. The CDR3 is 14 residues long. The CDR3 coding sequence is TGTGCCAGCAGCTTGGAGGTGGGAACCACTGAAGCTTTCTTT. Translation gives CASSLEVGTTEAFF.

CDR3 loop: CASSLAPRGDFSGANVLTF. CDR3 in DNA: TGTGCCAGCAGCTTAGCCCCACGGGGGGACTTCTCTGGGGCCAACGTCCTGACTTTC. This chain connects TRBV7-6 to TRBJ2-6, with 7 bases identical to TRBD2. CDR3 length: 19 residues. Germline CDR1 SGHVS, CDR2 FNYEAQ. The ends lost 0 bases at V and 0 bases at J; junction bases unmatched: 8.

This clone was counted once. V and J are TRBV14 and TRBJ2-7, with 10 bases identical to TRBD1. The CDR3 consists of 14 residues. Trimming took 4 bases from V and 7 from J; bases not matched to a gene: 7. Germline CDR1 and CDR2: SGHDN and FVKESK. CDR3 sequence reads: CASSPDRGNGEQYF. CDR3 coding DNA: TGTGCCAGCAGCCCGGACAGGGGGAATGGGGAGCAGTACTTC. Together with reference TRBV14 and TRBJ2-7, the CDR3 gives the full variable domain: EAGVTQFPSHSVIEKGQTVTLRCDPISGHDNLYWYRRVMGKEIKFLLHFVKESKQDESGMPNNRFLAERTGGTYSTLKVQPAELEDSGVYFCASSPDRGNGEQYFGPGTRLTVT.